This entry lists 25 T cell receptor beta chains sequenced from one sample in a study of blood T cell repertoires in COVID-19. Profiling relied on immunoSEQ multiplex PCR, and the TCRdb table lists in-frame clones only, not all of them. The repertoire holds a few hundred thousand clones, with about 89% as singletons. The material sequenced was peripheral blood. The receptors originated from a man in his forties who had recovered from COVID-19.

The chain joins TRBV7-2 to TRBJ2-7, with 7 bases matching TRBD1. Losses at the gene ends were 1 base for V and 3 bases for J; bases not matched to a gene: 3. Germline assignment: CDR1 SGHTA and CDR2 FQGNSA. This CDR3 region has 14 residues. DNA for the CDR3: TGTGCCAGCAGCTTAGTCCCAGGGGGCTACGAGCAGTACTTC. As protein: CASSLVPGGYEQYF.

The J gene is TRBJ2-2, the V gene TRBV3-1 (or the pseudogene TRBV3-2); 7 bases line up with TRBD2. The germline CDR1 and CDR2 sequences are LGHDT and YNNKEL (reference sequence). Trimming cost V 10 bases and J 3 bases; bases outside gene matches: 5. This CDR3 has 13 residues. CDR3 nucleotides: TGTGCCACCGGGACTATCGACACCGGGGAGCTGTTTTTT. Translation gives CATGTIDTGELFF.

The gene calls are TRBV7-9 and TRBJ2-2; 8 bases map to TRBD2. CDR3 length: 16 residues. Germline trimming cut 2 bases from V and 6 bases from J; bases unmatched to any gene: 8. The germline V gene encodes CDR1 SEHNR and CDR2 FQNEAQ (reference sequence). The CDR3 reads CASSLRAGEGSGELFF. CDR3 bases: TGTGCCAGCAGCTTAAGAGCGGGAGAGGGATCCGGGGAGCTGTTTTTT.

V gene TRBV5-1 combines with J gene TRBJ2-3; D is unclear. Germline CDR1 reads SGHRS; CDR2 reads YFSETQ. V was trimmed by 3 bases and J by 0 bases, leaving 8 bases between them. This CDR3 contains 14 residues. In nucleotides, the CDR3 is TGCGCCAGCAGCTCCAGCGTTAGCACAGATACGCAGTATTTT. It is translated as CASSSSVSTDTQYF.

V and J are TRBV23-1 and TRBJ1-4; no definite D call. TRBV23-1 is given ORF status, its function remaining uncertain. The CDR3 loop spans 13 amino acids. Trimming shortened V by 8 bases and J by 8 bases, and 15 bases separated the two germline ends. CDR3 protein: CASGTTGGEKLFF. The CDR3 coding sequence is TGCGCCAGCGGCACCACGGGAGGCGAAAAACTGTTTTTT.

The V and J genes are TRBV4-1 and TRBJ1-1, with D unresolved. The CDR3 length is 13 residues. Looked up from germline, CDR1 is MGHRA and CDR2 is YSYEKL. V was trimmed by 0 bases and J by 7 bases, leaving 9 bases between them. The CDR3 region has the DNA TGCGCCAGCAGCCAAGAAATCGGGAATGAAGCTTTCTTT. This codes for CASSQEIGNEAFF.

The CDR3 DNA follows: TGTGCCAGCAGCTTAGCATTAGCGGGGCATGAGCAGTTCTTC. The encoded protein is CASSLALAGHEQFF. V and J are TRBV7-7 and TRBJ2-1; TRBD2 aligns across 8 bases. V was clipped by 0 bases and J by 8 bases; unmatched bases: 3. The germline gives CDR1 SSHAT, CDR2 FNYEAQ (reference sequence). The CDR3 extends over 14 amino acids. The full variable domain, rest sourced from reference TRBV7-7 and TRBJ2-1, is GAGVSQSPRYKVTKRGQDVTLRCDPISSHATLYWYQQALGQGPEFLTYFNYEAQPDKSGLPSDRFSAERPEGSISTLTIQRTEQRDSAMYRCASSLALAGHEQFFGPGTRLTVL.

The V gene is TRBV10-3, the J gene TRBJ1-5; TRBD1 aligns across 7 bases. Germline CDR1 reads ENHRY; CDR2 reads SYGVKD. The CDR3 runs to 18 residues. Losses at the gene ends were 10 bases for V and 2 bases for J; bases not matched to a gene: 20. For the CDR3, the DNA is TGTGCCACGAGGGGTGGAGGGGGCGGTTTTGGCGGCAATCAGCCCCAGCATTTT. Its protein product is CATRGGGGGFGGNQPQHF.

The genes are TRBV9 and TRBJ2-5, with 9 bases that match TRBD2. J lost 5 bases, V lost 6 bases, and 14 bases had no gene match. Germline lookup yields CDR1 SGDLS and CDR2 YYNGEE. The CDR3 is 16 residues long. The chain's CDR3 is CASNPQSSGSYETQYF. The CDR3 region has the DNA TGTGCCAGCAACCCTCAGAGTAGCGGGAGCTACGAGACCCAGTACTTC.

About this clone itself: Other nucleotide sequences from this sample produce the same CDR3. The chain recombines TRBV5-1 with TRBJ2-1; 15 bases fit TRBD2. CDR1 is SGHRS and CDR2 is YFSETQ in the germline V gene. The CDR3 contains 16 residues. V was clipped by 5 bases and J by 3 bases; unmatched bases: 3. CDR3 DNA sequence: TGCGCCAGCAGTTCGGGACTAGCGGGAGGCTACAATGAGCAGTTCTTC. This gives the protein CASSSGLAGGYNEQFF.

V gene TRBV7-9 combines with J gene TRBJ2-5; D not certain. V was trimmed by 2 bases and J by 3 bases, leaving 13 bases between them. The CDR3 spans 15 residues. Per the germline V gene, CDR1 is SEHNR and CDR2 is FQNEAQ (reference sequence). The CDR3 protein is CASSLLAASKETQYF. The DNA for the CDR3 is TGTGCCAGCAGCTTATTAGCAGCCAGTAAAGAGACCCAGTACTTC. Full variable domain (rest looked up from reference TRBV7-9 and TRBJ2-5): DTGVSQNPRHKITKRGQNVTFRCDPISEHNRLYWYRQTLGQGPEFLTYFQNEAQLEKSRLLSDRFSAERPKGSFSTLEIQRTEQGDSAMYLCASSLLAASKETQYFGPGTRLLVL.

V is TRBV7-9 and J is TRBJ2-7; 7 nucleotides align to TRBD2. CDR1 is SEHNR and CDR2 is FQNEAQ in the germline V gene (reference sequence). Unmatched junction bases numbered 3, after V lost 4 bases and J lost 3 bases. CDR3 length: 13 residues. The CDR3 here is CASSSQRGYEQYF. The CDR3 DNA reads TGTGCCAGCAGCTCGCAGCGGGGCTACGAGCAGTACTTC.

This clone turned up a few times. The gene calls are TRBV10-3 and TRBJ2-4; D remains ambiguous. The CDR3 totals 15 residues. V dropped 4 bases and J dropped 1 base, with 11 bases sitting between them. Germline V gives CDR1 ENHRY, CDR2 SYGVKD. The CDR3 is CAISVASGAKNIQYF. Written as DNA, the CDR3 is TGTGCCATCAGTGTCGCTAGTGGGGCCAAAAACATTCAGTACTTC.

V and J are TRBV29-1 and TRBJ1-1; TRBD1 might be the D (6 bases). Germline values: CDR1 SQVTM, CDR2 ANQGSEA. The germline V and J ends were trimmed by 1 base and 8 bases, with 14 bases remaining between them. The CDR3 totals 13 residues. The CDR3 is CSVEGVTGREAFF. CDR3 in DNA: TGCAGCGTTGAAGGGGTAACAGGGCGGGAAGCTTTCTTT.

The genes are TRBV29-1 and TRBJ1-1, with D perhaps matching TRBD1 (5 bases). The CDR3 has 14 amino acids. Germline assignment: CDR1 SQVTM and CDR2 ANQGSEA. V was trimmed by 6 bases and J by 5 bases, leaving 19 bases between them. As DNA, the CDR3 is TGCAGCGTCCGCTTCGGGGGAAGGCGAACTGAAGCTTTCTTT. Its translation: CSVRFGGRRTEAFF.

The chain employs TRBV13 and TRBJ2-7; possibly TRBD1 for D (6 bases). The CDR3 is 15 residues long. Trimming stripped 4 bases from V and 3 bases from J, with 16 bases between. Looked up from germline, CDR1 is PRHDT and CDR2 is FYEKMQ (reference sequence). CDR3 sequence: CASSSKAGALYEQYF. The DNA for the CDR3 is TGTGCCAGCAGCTCAAAGGCAGGGGCCCTCTACGAGCAGTACTTC.

The chain is built from TRBV19 and TRBJ1-5; 7 bases line up with TRBD1. CDR1 and CDR2 from the germline V gene are LNHDA and SQIVND (reference sequence). This CDR3 contains 14 residues. With V trimmed by 7 bases and J by 7 bases, 10 bases remained unmatched. CDR3 DNA: TGTGCCAGTAAACGAACAGGGGTCGGCCAGCCCCAGCATTTT. Translating gives CASKRTGVGQPQHF.

The V gene is TRBV5-1, the J gene TRBJ2-7; 9 bases are shared with TRBD2. Trimming removed 0 bases from V and 6 bases from J; junction bases left unmatched: 7. The CDR3 consists of 15 residues. Germline CDR1 SGHRS, CDR2 YFSETQ. In DNA, the CDR3 is TGCGCCAGCAGCTTGGGTCAGCGGGGGGCCTCCGAGCAGTACTTC. The encoded protein is CASSLGQRGASEQYF.

This clone was counted between two and nine times. This chain links TRBV7-6 with TRBJ2-7, with 13 bases that match TRBD2. V dropped 5 bases and J dropped 4; count of bases not matched to a gene: 8. CDR1 is SGHVS, CDR2 FNYEAQ, per germline. This CDR3 has 16 amino acids. This chain's CDR3 is CASSRAGLAGHYEQYF. The CDR3 DNA follows: TGTGCCAGCAGCCGAGCGGGACTAGCGGGGCATTACGAGCAGTACTTC. The variable domain in full, completed from reference TRBV7-6 and TRBJ2-7, reads GAGVSQSPRYKVTKRGQDVALRCDPISGHVSLYWYRQALGQGPEFLTYFNYEAQQDKSGLPNDRFSAERPEGSISTLTIQRTEQRDSAMYRCASSRAGLAGHYEQYFGPGTRLTVT.

The CDR3 DNA follows: TGTGCCAGCAGTCGGGGACAGCAAGAGACCCAGTACTTC. This codes for CASSRGQQETQYF. The rearrangement uses TRBV7-9 and TRBJ2-5; 7 bases align to TRBD1. The V segment lost 6 bases and the J segment 2 bases; nucleotides outside the gene matches: 3. This CDR3 has 13 amino acids. Germline-derived CDR1 and CDR2 are SEHNR and FQNEAQ (reference sequence).

In the case of this clone: The junction differs from germline at one of its ends, possibly a read error. This rearrangement joins TRBV5-6 to TRBJ2-7, with a weak D call TRBD1 (5 bases). The CDR3 consists of 12 residues. The germline gives CDR1 SGHDT, CDR2 YYEEEE. The CDR3 is CASSLARAPGPF. DNA of the CDR3: TGTGCCAGCAGCTTGGCCAGGGCCCCAGGGCCGTTC.

J is TRBJ2-2 and V is TRBV15, with D possibly being TRBD2 (6 bases). Trimming removed 10 bases at V and 0 bases at J, with 12 bases between. There are 14 residues in the CDR3. CDR1 and CDR2 from the germline V gene are LNHNV and YYDKDF (reference sequence). DNA for the CDR3: TGTGCCATCAGACCGGGGGCGAACACCGGGGAGCTGTTTTTT. Protein product: CAIRPGANTGELFF.

This clone was picked up a small number of times. V usage is TRBV11-3 and J usage is TRBJ1-1; perhaps TRBD1 as D (6 bases). This CDR3 has 16 amino acids. Trimming stripped 5 bases from V and 3 bases from J, with 19 bases between. Germline CDR1 reads SGHNT; CDR2 reads YENEEA. The CDR3 reads CASSPGTLRSDTEAFF. The CDR3 bases are TGTGCCAGCAGCCCTGGGACACTCCGATCGGACACTGAAGCTTTCTTT.

The J gene is TRBJ2-2, the V gene TRBV18; 15 bases fit TRBD2. The CDR3 has 19 residues. V lost 3 bases to trimming and J lost 3 bases; unmatched junction nucleotides: 8. CDR1 and CDR2 from the germline V gene are KGHSH and LQKENI. CDR3 protein: CASSPSGLAGGPYTGELFF. As DNA, the CDR3 is TGTGCCAGCTCACCTTCTGGACTAGCGGGGGGGCCTTACACCGGGGAGCTGTTTTTT.

The chain combines TRBV19 with TRBJ2-5; 12 bases are a match to TRBD2. The V segment lost 4 bases and the J segment 3 bases; nucleotides outside the gene matches: 6. The CDR3 has 16 residues. Germline V gene lookup returns CDR1 LNHDA and CDR2 SQIVND (reference sequence). This chain's CDR3 is CASSTLAGGLKETQYF. In DNA, the CDR3 is TGTGCCAGTAGTACACTAGCGGGGGGCCTCAAAGAGACCCAGTACTTC.